This is a list of T cell receptor beta chains from one sample in a study of cytomegalovirus exposure and HLA in healthy donors. Sequencing was performed with immunoSEQ multiplex PCR; in TCRdb, only in-frame clones are kept and a portion is missing. The top ten hold 1.5% to 2% of the sample, which has 150,000 to 200,000 clones, around 80% seen once. Sequenced material: PBMCs. The receptors come from a man aged 18 to 29 in good health and CMV-seronegative. CDR3s include the opening cysteine and the closing phenylalanine or tryptophan. A D gene is named only where the DNA matches it firmly. The size entry is marked missing in some rows and otherwise reads once, few, many or a size class.

TRBD1	TRBJ1-2	TRBV29-1	-	TGCAGCGTTACCCCCGGGACAGGGGCTGGCTACACCTTC	CSVTPGTGAGYTF
TRBD2	TRBJ2-3	TRBV9	once	TGTGCCAGCAGCGTAGCGTGGTCGACTAGCGGGAGTAAAGATACGCAGTATTTT	CASSVAWSTSGSKDTQYF
-	TRBJ2-7	TRBV29-1	-	TGCAGCGTTGCGGCGGGCTCCTACGAGCAGTACTTC	CSVAAGSYEQYF
TRBD1	TRBJ2-7	TRBV5-1	-	TGCGCCAGCAGCCCGGGACAGCAGTTATACGAGCAGTACTTC	CASSPGQQLYEQYF
-	TRBJ1-6	TRBV28	-	TGTGCCAGCGGAGCGGGGGCGAGGTCACCCCTCCACTTT	CASGAGARSPLHF
-	TRBJ1-2	TRBV18	-	TGTGCCAGCTCACCACGGTTCACCGCACAGACCTCAGCTAACTATGGCTACACCTTC	CASSPRFTAQTSANYGYTF
-	TRBJ2-2	TRBV6-6	few	TGTGCCAGCAGCCTCCCCACCGGGGAGCTGTTTTTT	CASSLPTGELFF
TRBD1	TRBJ1-3	TRBV7-9	-	TGTGCCAGCAGCCCCCCCGGACAGGGCTCTGGAAACACCATATATTTT	CASSPPGQGSGNTIYF
TRBD2	TRBJ2-4	TRBV7-2	-	TGTGCCAGCAGCCTGCGGGCTAGCGGGCTAGCCAAAAACATTCAGTACTTC	CASSLRASGLAKNIQYF
-	TRBJ2-5	TRBV5-1	-	TGCGCCAGCAGTGTTAGCGCGGAGACCCAGTACTTC	CASSVSAETQYF
TRBD1	TRBJ1-2	TRBV6-5	few	TGTGCCAGCAGTCCGGGACAGTACTATGGCTACACCTTC	CASSPGQYYGYTF
TRBD1	TRBJ1-1	TRBV9	-	TGTGCCAGCAGCGTAGACAGGGGCACTGAAGCTTTCTTT	CASSVDRGTEAFF
-	TRBJ2-5	TRBV6-6	few	TGTGCCAGCAGTTACTCTCAGGGTTTCTTATCGACCCAGTACTTC	CASSYSQGFLSTQYF
TRBD1	TRBJ2-2	TRBV7-3	-	TGTGCCAGCAGCACGGACAGGTTCACCGGGGAGCTGTTTTTT	CASSTDRFTGELFF
-	TRBJ1-4	TRBV11-2	-	TGTGCCAGCAGCCCACTATCGGCTGCAACTAATGAAAAACTGTTTTTT	CASSPLSAATNEKLFF
TRBD2	TRBJ2-5	TRBV6-5	-	TGTGCCAGCAGTACTAGCGGAGAGACCCAGTACTTC	CASSTSGETQYF
-	TRBJ2-7	TRBV5-6	few	TGTGCCAGCAGCTTGGAGCTGGGCAGACCACTTGGCCACGAGCAGTACTTC	CASSLELGRPLGHEQYF
TRBD2	TRBJ2-7	TRBV5-1	-	TGCGCCAGCAGCTTGGCAACTAGCGGAACCTACGAGCAGTACTTC	CASSLATSGTYEQYF
-	TRBJ2-3	TRBV28	once	TGTGCCAGCGCTTCGGAAGGCGGGGAGCTAGCAGATACGCAGTATTTT	CASASEGGELADTQYF
-	TRBJ2-7	TRBV15	-	TGTGCCACCAGCAGAGTAAGCACAGGGTCGTACGAGCAGTACTTC	CATSRVSTGSYEQYF
TRBD1	TRBJ1-1	TRBV7-9	-	TGTGCCAGCAGCTTAGGGACAGGGTGGGACACTGAAGCTTTCTTT	CASSLGTGWDTEAFF
TRBD2	TRBJ2-7	TRBV2	-	TGTGCCACCGCCCGGGGGGAGGGGCGCGGGTACGAGCAGTACTTC	CATARGEGRGYEQYF
TRBD1	TRBJ2-7	TRBV4-1	-	TGCGCCAGCAGCCAAGAATGGGTCAGGGGGCGCTACGAGCAGTACTTC	CASSQEWVRGRYEQYF
-	TRBJ2-3	TRBV6-6	once	TGTGCCAGCAGTTACAGGGACTTTCCGCCCACAGATACGCAGTATTTT	CASSYRDFPPTDTQYF
TRBD1	TRBJ1-2	TRBV6-6	few	TGTGCCAGCAGTTACCCAGACAGGGCAACTAACTATGGCTACACCTTC	CASSYPDRATNYGYTF
-	TRBJ2-2	TRBV4-1	-	TGCGCCAGCAGCCAAGATTACTGGGGGGACACCGGGGAGCTGTTTTTT	CASSQDYWGDTGELFF
-	TRBJ2-3	TRBV28	-	TGTGCCAGCAGTTCCTGGACAGTAAGATCAGATACGCAGTATTTT	CASSSWTVRSDTQYF
TRBD2	TRBJ2-3	TRBV4-1	-	TGCGCCAGCAGCCAAGATTTGTTGACTAGCGGGAGGGTTAGCACAGATACGCAGTATTTT	CASSQDLLTSGRVSTDTQYF
-	TRBJ1-5	TRBV28	-	TGTGCCAGCAGGCGTGATCGCAATCAGCCCCAGCATTTT	CASRRDRNQPQHF
TRBD1	TRBJ1-2	TRBV9	few	TGTGCCAGCAGCGTGGACCAGGGGGCGGCGGGCTACACCTTC	CASSVDQGAAGYTF
TRBD1	TRBJ1-5	TRBV7-2	-	TGTGCCAGCAGCGTGACAGGGGGATTGGATCAGCCCCAGCATTTT	CASSVTGGLDQPQHF
-	TRBJ1-6	TRBV9	-	TGTGCCAGCAGCGTAGGACAGTGGGCCAATTCACCCCTCCACTTT	CASSVGQWANSPLHF
TRBD1	TRBJ2-7	TRBV4-3	-	TGCGCCAGCAGCCAGCTCCGGGACAGTGAGTACGAGCAGTACTTC	CASSQLRDSEYEQYF
-	TRBJ1-1	TRBV7-9	-	TGTGCCAGCACCAATACAGGGAACACTGAAGCTTTCTTT	CASTNTGNTEAFF
TRBD1	TRBJ1-2	TRBV7-8	-	TGTGCCAGCAGCTCTTTCCGGGACAGGTCTCCTACCTCCTATGGCTACACCTTC	CASSSFRDRSPTSYGYTF
-	TRBJ2-7	TRBV5-4	-	TGTGCCAGCAGCTTGGAGGGGTCCGAGCAGTACTTC	CASSLEGSEQYF
TRBD1	TRBJ2-1	TRBV19	-	TGTGCCAGTAGTACAAACTTCCGGGACAGGGGGCGTAATGAGCAGTTCTTC	CASSTNFRDRGRNEQFF
TRBD1	TRBJ1-1	TRBV10-3	-	TGTGCCATCAGTGACGGACAGGGGCTAGAAGCTTTCTTT	CAISDGQGLEAFF
TRBD2	TRBJ2-1	TRBV6-1	-	TGTGCCAGCAGTGAAGAGGGGCGGGAGAGGTACAATGAGCAGTTCTTC	CASSEEGRERYNEQFF
-	TRBJ1-5	TRBV4-2	-	TGTGCCAGCAGCCAAGGCGGGGGGACGAGCAATCAGCCCCAGCATTTT	CASSQGGGTSNQPQHF
-	TRBJ2-3	TRBV5-6	-	TGTGCCAGCAGCTTGGAGTCCGGGTACACAGATACGCAGTATTTT	CASSLESGYTDTQYF
TRBD2	TRBJ2-1	TRBV4-1	-	TGCGCCAGCAGCCTCGGGACTAGCGGAACCTACAATGAGCAGTTCTTC	CASSLGTSGTYNEQFF
TRBD1	TRBJ2-3	TRBV19	-	TGTGCCAGTAACTCTGGACAGGGGCGATCAGATACGCAGTATTTT	CASNSGQGRSDTQYF
-	TRBJ1-6	TRBV27	-	TGTGCCAGCAGGACAGGTTCCTATAATTCACCCCTCCACTTT	CASRTGSYNSPLHF
-	TRBJ2-2	TRBV7-9	once	TGTTCCAGCAGCCCCGCCGGCGGGGAGCTGTTTTTT	CSSSPAGGELFF
TRBD2	TRBJ2-7	TRBV4-3	few	TGCGCCAGCAGCCAAGACCGACTAGCGGGTACCTACGAGCAGTACTTC	CASSQDRLAGTYEQYF
-	TRBJ1-5	TRBV18	-	TGTGCCAGTACAGAGTATAGCAATCAGCCCCAGCATTTT	CASTEYSNQPQHF
-	TRBJ2-1	TRBV6-6	-	TGTGCCAGCGCCTTGTACGGGAGTAACAATGAGCAGTTCTTC	CASALYGSNNEQFF
TRBD1	TRBJ2-7	TRBV27	few	TGTGCCAGCAAAACAGGGGGACAGGGGGCCTACGAGCAGTACTTC	CASKTGGQGAYEQYF
TRBD1	TRBJ1-2	TRBV2	-	TGTGCCAGCAGTGAAATGGACAGGGGTGTAAGCGGCTACACCTTC	CASSEMDRGVSGYTF